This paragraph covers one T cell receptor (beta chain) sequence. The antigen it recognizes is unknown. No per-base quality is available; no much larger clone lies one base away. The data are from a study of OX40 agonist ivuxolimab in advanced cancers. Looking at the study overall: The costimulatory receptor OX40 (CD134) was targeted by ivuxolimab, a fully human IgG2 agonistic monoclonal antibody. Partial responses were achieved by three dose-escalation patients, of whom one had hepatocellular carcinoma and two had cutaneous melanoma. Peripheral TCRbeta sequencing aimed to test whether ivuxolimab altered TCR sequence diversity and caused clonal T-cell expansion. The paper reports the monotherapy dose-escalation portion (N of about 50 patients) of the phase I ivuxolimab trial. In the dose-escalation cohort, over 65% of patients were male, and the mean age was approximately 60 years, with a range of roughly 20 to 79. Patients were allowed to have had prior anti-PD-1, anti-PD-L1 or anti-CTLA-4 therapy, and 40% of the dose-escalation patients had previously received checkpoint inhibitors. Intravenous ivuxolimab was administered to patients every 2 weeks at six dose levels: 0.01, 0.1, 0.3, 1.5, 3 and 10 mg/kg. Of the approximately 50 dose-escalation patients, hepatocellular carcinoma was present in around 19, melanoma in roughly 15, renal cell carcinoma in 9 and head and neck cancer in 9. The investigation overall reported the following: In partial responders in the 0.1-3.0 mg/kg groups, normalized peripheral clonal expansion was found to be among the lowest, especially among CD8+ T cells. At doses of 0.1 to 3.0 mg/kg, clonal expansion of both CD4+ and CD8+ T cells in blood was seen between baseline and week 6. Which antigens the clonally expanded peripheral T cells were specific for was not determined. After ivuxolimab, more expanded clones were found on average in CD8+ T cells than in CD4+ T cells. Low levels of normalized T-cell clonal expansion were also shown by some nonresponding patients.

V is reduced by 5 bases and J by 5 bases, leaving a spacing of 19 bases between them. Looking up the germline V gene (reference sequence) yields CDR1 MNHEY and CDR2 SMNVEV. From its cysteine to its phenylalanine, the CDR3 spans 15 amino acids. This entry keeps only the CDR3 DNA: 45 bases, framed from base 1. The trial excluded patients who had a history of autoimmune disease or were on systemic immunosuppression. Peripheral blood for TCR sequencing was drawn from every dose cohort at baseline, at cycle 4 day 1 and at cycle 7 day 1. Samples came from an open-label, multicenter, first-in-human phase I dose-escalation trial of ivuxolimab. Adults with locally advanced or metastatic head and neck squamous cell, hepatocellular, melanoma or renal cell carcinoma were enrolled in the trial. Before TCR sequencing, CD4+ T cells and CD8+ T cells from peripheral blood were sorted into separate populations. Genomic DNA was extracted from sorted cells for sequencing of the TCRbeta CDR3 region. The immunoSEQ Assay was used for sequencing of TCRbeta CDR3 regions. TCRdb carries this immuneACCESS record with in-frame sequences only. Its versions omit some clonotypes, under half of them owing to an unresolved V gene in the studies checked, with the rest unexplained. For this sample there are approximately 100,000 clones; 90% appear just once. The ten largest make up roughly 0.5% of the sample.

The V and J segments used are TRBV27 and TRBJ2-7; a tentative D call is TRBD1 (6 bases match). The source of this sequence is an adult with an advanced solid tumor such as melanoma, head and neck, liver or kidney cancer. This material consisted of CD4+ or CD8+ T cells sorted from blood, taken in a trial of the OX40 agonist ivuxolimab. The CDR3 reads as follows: CASSIHQGYPNEQYF. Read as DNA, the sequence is TGTGCCAGCAGTATCCATCAGGGGTATCCAAACGAGCAGTACTTC.